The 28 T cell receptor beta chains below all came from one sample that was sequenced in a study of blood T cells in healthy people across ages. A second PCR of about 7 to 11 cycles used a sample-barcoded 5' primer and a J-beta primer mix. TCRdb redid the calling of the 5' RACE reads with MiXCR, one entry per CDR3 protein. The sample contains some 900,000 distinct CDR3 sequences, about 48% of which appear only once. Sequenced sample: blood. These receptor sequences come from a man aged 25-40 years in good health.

CDR3 sequence reads: CASSLAGARTEAFF. Written as DNA, the CDR3 is TGTGCCAGCAGCTTAGCGGGGGCGCGCACTGAAGCTTTCTTT. The chain has TRBV7-9 and TRBJ1-1, with D maybe TRBD1 (6 bases). The CDR3 length is 14 residues. Germline V gene sequence: CDR1 SEHNR, CDR2 FQNEAQ (reference sequence). Trimming stripped 0 bases from V and 4 bases from J, with 9 bases between.

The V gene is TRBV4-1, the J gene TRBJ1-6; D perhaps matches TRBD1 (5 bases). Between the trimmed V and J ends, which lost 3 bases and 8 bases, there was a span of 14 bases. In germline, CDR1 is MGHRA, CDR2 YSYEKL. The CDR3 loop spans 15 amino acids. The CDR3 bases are TGCGCCAGCAGCCAGACTGGGGGTTTGGATTCACCCCTCCACTTT. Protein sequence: CASSQTGGLDSPLHF.

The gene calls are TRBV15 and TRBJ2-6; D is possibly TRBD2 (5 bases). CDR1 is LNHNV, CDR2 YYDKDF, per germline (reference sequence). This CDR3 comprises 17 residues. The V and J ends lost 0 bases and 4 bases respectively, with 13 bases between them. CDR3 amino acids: CATSRDLPGVGANVLTF. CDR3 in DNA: TGTGCCACCAGCAGAGATCTGCCCGGGGTCGGGGCCAACGTCCTGACTTTC.

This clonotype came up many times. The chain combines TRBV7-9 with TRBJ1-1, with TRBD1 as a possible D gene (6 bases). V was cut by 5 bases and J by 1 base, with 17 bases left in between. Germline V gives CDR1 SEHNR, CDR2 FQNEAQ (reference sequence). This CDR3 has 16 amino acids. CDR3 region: CASSPHPAGANTEAFF. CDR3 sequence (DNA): TGTGCCAGCAGCCCCCACCCGGCAGGGGCGAACACTGAAGCTTTCTTT.

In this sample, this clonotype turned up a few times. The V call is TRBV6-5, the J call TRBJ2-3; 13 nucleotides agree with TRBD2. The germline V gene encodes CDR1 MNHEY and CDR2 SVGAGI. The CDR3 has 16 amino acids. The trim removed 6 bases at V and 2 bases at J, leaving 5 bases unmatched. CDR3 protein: CASRRTSGGYTDTQYF. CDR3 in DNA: TGTGCCAGCAGGCGGACTAGCGGGGGTTACACAGATACGCAGTATTTT.

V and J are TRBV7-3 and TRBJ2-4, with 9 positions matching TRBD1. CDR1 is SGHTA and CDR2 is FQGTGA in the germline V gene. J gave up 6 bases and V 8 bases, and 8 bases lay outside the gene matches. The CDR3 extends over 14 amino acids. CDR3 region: CASGATGGGNIQYF. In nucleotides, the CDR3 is TGTGCCAGCGGCGCAACAGGGGGCGGAAACATTCAGTACTTC.

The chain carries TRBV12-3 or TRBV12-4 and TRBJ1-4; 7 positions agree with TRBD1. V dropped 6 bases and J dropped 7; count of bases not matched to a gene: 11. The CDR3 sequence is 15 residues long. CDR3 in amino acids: CASRDGTALGEKLFF. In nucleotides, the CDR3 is TGTGCCAGCAGGGACGGGACAGCCCTTGGTGAAAAACTGTTTTTT.

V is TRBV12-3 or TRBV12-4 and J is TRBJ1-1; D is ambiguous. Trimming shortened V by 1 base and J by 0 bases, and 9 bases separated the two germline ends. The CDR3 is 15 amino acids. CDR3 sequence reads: CASSLEAAMNTEAFF. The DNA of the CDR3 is TGTGCCAGCAGTTTAGAGGCAGCCATGAACACTGAAGCTTTCTTT.

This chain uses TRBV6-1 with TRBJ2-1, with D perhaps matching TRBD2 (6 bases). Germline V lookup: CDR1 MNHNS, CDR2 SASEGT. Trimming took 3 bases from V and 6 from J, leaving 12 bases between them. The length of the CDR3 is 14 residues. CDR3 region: CASSDLGDFNEQFF. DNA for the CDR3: TGTGCCAGCAGTGACCTAGGGGACTTCAATGAGCAGTTCTTC.

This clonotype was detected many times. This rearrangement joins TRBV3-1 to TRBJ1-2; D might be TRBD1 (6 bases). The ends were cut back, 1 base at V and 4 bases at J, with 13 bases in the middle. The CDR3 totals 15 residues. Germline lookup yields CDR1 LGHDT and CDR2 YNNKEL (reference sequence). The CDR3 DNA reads TGTGCCAGCAGCCAAGTTCTCGGACAGAGCTATGGCTACACCTTC. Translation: CASSQVLGQSYGYTF.

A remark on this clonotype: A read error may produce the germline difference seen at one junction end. The CDR3 DNA follows: TGTACCAGCAGCCTCAACTCGGGACAGGGTTACTGTGGCTACACCTTC. The encoded protein is CTSSLNSGQGYCGYTF. This rearrangement joins TRBV5-6 to TRBJ1-2; 9 nucleotides agree with TRBD1. CDR1 SGHDT and CDR2 YYEEEE come from the germline V gene. CDR3 length: 16 residues.

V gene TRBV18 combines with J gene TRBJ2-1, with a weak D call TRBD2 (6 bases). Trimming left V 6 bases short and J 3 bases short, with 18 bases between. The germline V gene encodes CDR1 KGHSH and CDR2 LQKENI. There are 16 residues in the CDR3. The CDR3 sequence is CASSRKPGGDYNEQFF. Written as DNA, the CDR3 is TGTGCCAGCTCGAGGAAACCAGGCGGGGACTACAATGAGCAGTTCTTC.

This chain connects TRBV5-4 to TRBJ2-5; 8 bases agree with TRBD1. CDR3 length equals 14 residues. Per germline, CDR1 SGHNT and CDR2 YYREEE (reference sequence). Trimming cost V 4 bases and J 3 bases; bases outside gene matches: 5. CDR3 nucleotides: TGTGCCAGCAGCGTTAACAGGGGGGAAGAGACCCAGTACTTC. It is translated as CASSVNRGEETQYF.

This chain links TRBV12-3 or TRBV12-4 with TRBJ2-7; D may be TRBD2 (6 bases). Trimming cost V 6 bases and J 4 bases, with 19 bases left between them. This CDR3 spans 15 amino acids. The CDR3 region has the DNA TGTGCCAGCAGCCCCGGGGGTCCCCTTGGATACGAGCAGTACTTC. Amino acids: CASSPGGPLGYEQYF.

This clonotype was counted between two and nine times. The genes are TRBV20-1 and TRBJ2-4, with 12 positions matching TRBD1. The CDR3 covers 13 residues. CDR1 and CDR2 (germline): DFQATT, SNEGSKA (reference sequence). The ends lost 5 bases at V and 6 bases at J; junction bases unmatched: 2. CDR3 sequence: CSAPGQGANIQYF. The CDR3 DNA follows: TGCAGTGCTCCGGGACAGGGGGCAAACATTCAGTACTTC.

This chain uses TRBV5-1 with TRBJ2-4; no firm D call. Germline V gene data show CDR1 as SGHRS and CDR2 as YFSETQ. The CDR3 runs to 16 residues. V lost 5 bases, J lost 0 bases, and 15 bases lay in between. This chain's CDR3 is CASSTARDLAKNIQYF. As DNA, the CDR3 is TGCGCCAGCAGTACCGCCCGAGATCTAGCCAAAAACATTCAGTACTTC.

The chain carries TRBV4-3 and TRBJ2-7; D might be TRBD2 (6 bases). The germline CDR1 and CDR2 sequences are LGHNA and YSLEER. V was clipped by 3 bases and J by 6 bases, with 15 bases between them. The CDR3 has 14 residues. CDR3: CASSQDGGRGEQYF. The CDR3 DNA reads TGCGCCAGCAGCCAGGACGGGGGTCGGGGCGAGCAGTACTTC.

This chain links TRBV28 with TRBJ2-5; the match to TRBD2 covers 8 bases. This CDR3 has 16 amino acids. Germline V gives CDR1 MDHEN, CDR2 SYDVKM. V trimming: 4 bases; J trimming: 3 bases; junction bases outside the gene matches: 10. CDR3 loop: CASSSPGGSTKETQYF. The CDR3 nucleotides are TGTGCCAGCAGTTCACCGGGGGGGAGTACGAAAGAGACCCAGTACTTC.

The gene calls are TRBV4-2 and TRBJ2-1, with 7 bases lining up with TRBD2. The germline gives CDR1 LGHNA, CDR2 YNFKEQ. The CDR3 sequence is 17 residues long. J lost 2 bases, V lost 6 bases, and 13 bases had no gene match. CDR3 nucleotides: TGTGCCAGCAGTCCGGGGTCGGCGGGGGAAACCTACAATGAGCAGTTCTTC. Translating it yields CASSPGSAGETYNEQFF.

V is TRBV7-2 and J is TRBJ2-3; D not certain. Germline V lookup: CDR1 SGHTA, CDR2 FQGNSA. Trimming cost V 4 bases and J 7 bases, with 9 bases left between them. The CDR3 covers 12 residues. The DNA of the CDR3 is TGTGCCAGCAGCTCACTTGACAATACGCAGTATTTT. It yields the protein CASSSLDNTQYF.

DNA of the CDR3: TGCAGTGCTAGAGTTTCTGGCAGCAACACTGAAGCTTTCTTT. Its translation: CSARVSGSNTEAFF. The chain recombines TRBV20-1 with TRBJ1-1; no firm D call. CDR3 length: 14 amino acids. Germline CDR1 and CDR2: DFQATT and SNEGSKA (reference sequence). V lost 1 base and J lost 2, with 11 bases in between.

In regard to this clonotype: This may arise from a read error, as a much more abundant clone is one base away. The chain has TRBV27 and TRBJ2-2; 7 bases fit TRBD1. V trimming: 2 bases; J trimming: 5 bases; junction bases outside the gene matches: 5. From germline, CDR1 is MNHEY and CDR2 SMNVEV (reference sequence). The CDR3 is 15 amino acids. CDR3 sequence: CASSLAVGQTGELFF. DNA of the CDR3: TGTGCCAGCAGTTTAGCTGTGGGACAGACCGGGGAGCTGTTTTTT.

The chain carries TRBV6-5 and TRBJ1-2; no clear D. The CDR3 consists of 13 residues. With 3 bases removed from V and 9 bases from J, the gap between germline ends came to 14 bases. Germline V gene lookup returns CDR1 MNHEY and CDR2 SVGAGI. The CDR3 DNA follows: TGTGCCAGCAGTTATGGCCCACAGCCTCGCTACACCTTC. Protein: CASSYGPQPRYTF.

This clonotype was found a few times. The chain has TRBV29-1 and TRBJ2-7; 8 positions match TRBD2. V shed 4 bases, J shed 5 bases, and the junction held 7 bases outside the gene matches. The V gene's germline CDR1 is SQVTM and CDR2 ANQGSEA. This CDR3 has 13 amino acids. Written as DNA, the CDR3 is TGCAGCGTTGGGACAAGCGGGGGCGACGAGCAGTACTTC. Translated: CSVGTSGGDEQYF.

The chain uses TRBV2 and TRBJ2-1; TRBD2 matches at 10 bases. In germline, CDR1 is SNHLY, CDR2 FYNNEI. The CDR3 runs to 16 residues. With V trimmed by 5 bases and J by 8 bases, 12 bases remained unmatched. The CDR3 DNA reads TGTGCCAGCAGTCAAGGACTAGCGGCAATACGGGATGAGCAGTTCTTC. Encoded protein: CASSQGLAAIRDEQFF.

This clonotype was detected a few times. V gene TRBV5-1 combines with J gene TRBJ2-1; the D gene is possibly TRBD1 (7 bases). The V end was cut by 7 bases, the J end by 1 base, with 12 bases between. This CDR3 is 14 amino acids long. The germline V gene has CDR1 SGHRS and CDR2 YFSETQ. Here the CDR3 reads CASQEGQSYNEQFF. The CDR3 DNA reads TGCGCCAGCCAGGAGGGACAGTCCTACAATGAGCAGTTCTTC.

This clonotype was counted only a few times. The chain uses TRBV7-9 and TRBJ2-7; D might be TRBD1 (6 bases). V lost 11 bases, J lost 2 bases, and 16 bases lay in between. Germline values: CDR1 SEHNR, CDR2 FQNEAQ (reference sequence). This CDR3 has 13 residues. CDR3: CASVKQGTYEQYF. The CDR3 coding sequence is TGTGCCTCGGTGAAACAGGGAACCTACGAGCAGTACTTC.

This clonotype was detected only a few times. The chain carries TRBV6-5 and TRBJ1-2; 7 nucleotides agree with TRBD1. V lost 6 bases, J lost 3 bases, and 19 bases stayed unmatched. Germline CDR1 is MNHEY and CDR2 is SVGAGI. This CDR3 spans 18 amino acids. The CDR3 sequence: CASSKPYHDKGAHYGYTF. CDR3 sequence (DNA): TGTGCCAGCAGCAAGCCCTACCACGACAAGGGGGCACACTATGGCTACACCTTC.